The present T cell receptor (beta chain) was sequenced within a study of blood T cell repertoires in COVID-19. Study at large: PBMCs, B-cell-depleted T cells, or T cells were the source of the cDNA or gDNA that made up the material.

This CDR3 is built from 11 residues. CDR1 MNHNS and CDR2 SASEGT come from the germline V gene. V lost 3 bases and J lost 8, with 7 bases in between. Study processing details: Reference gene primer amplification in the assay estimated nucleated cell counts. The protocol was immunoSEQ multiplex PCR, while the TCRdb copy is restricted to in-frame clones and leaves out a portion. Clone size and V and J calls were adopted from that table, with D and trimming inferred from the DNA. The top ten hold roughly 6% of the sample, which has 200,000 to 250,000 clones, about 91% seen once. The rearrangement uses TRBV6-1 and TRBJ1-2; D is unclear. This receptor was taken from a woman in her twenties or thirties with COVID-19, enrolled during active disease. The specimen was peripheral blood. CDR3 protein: CASSEGRGYTF. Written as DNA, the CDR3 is TGTGCCAGCAGTGAGGGCAGGGGCTACACCTTC.